Detailed here is one T cell receptor beta chain. Profiled with immunoSEQ multiplex PCR; TCRdb holds only in-frame clones, not every one. The sample consists of about 64,000 clones, about 80% of them appearing once. The CDR3 has 10 amino acids. Looked up from germline, CDR1 is ENHRY and CDR2 is SYGVKD. V lost 10 bases to trimming and J lost 9 bases, with 10 bases between them. The record originates from a study of blood T cell repertoires in COVID-19. Study-wide context: Specimens from acute and convalescent COVID-19 originated in the United States, Italy and Spain.

Seattle-derived patients entered the study during active infection and were followed longitudinally. The sequence was collected from a man in his 60s with COVID-19, enrolled during active disease. The material sequenced was peripheral blood. The chain has TRBV10-3 and TRBJ2-1, with D tentatively TRBD2 (5 bases). CDR3 amino acids: CATREGEQFF. CDR3 nucleotide sequence: TGTGCCACGAGGGAAGGTGAGCAGTTCTTC.